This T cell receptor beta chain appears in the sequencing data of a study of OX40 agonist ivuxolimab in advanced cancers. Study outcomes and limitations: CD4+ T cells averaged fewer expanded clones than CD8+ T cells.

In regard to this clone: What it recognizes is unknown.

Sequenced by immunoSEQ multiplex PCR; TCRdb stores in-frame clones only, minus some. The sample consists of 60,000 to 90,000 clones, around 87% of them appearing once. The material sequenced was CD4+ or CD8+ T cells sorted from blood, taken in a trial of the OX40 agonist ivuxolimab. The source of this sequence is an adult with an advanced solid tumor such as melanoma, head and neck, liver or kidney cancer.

CDR3 loop: CASSFGVSYEQYF. CDR3 bases: TGTGCCAGCAGCTTTGGGGTCTCCTACGAGCAGTACTTC. The rearrangement uses TRBV5-4 and TRBJ2-7; no reliable D call. Germline CDR1 and CDR2: SGHNT and YYREEE (reference sequence). V dropped 2 bases and J dropped 0 bases, with 6 bases sitting between them. The CDR3 length is 13 residues.